This TCR beta chain was captured in a study of blood T cells in healthy people across ages. Study-wide points: Naive CD4+ cells and diversity were both higher in long-lived donors than in aged donors.

A second PCR, run for roughly 7 to 11 cycles, used a sample-barcoded 5' primer plus a J-beta primer mix. The yield of each sample was at least 2.5 million CDR3-containing paired-end reads. TCRdb used MiXCR to reprocess the 5' RACE reads, holding one entry per CDR3 protein. The sample lists some 890,000 distinct CDR3 sequences, just under 30% occurring once. Each sample used at least 6 million PBMCs. This clonotype was counted at least ten times. Its antigen is unknown. These same data were also listed under a study on T cells of mothers and their children. That paper adds: Detection of persistent microchimeric T cell clones did not occur.

This sequence was found in a woman aged 40 to 50 in good health. The material sequenced was blood.

In DNA, the CDR3 is TGTGCCAGCAGGCTCACTAAGAACACTGAAGCTTTCTTT. It specifies CASRLTKNTEAFF. The gene calls are TRBV12-3 or TRBV12-4 and TRBJ1-1, with no clear D. Trimming took 6 bases from V and 1 from J, leaving 9 bases between them. The length of the CDR3 is 13 residues.